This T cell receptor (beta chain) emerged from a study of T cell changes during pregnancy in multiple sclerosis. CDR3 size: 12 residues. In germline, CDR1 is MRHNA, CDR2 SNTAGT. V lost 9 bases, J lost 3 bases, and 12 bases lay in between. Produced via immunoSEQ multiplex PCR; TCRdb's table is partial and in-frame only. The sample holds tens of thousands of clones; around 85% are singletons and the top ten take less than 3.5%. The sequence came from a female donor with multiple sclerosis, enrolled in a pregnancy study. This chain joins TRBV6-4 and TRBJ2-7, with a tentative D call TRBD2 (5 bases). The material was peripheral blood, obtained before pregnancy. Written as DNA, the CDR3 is TGTGCCAGGGAGGACTCGGTCTACGAGCAGTACTTC. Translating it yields CAREDSVYEQYF.